This T cell receptor beta chain originates from a study of early T cells in non-severe SARS-CoV-2 infection. TCRdb re-called the 5' RACE reads through MiXCR, storing one row per CDR3 protein. The sample lists about 71,000 distinct CDR3 sequences; 12% to 15% were seen once. CDR3 size: 12 residues. CDR1 MDHEN and CDR2 SYDVKM come from the germline V gene. The trim removed 10 bases at V and 0 bases at J, leaving 3 bases unmatched. The chain carries TRBV28 and TRBJ2-7, with 7 bases identical to TRBD1. This TCR came from an adult who was a healthcare worker with PCR-confirmed SARS-CoV-2 infection or an uninfected control (not recorded which). The source material was whole blood. Here the CDR3 DNA reads TGTGCCACCCAGGGGGACTCCTACGAGCAGTACTTC. Its translation: CATQGDSYEQYF.